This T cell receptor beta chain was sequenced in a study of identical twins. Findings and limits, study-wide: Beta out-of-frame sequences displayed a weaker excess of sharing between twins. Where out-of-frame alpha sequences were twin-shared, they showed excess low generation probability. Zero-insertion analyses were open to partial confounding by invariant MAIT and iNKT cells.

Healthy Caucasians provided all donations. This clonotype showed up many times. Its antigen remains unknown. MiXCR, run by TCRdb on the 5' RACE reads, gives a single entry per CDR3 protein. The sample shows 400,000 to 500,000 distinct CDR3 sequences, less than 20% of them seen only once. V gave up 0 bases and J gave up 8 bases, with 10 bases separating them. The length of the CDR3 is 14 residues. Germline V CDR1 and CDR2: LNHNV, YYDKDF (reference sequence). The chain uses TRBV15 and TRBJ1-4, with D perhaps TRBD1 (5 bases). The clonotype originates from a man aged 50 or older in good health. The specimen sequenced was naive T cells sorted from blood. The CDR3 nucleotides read TGTGCCACCAGCAGAGATAGGGGTGGCGAAAAACTGTTTTTT. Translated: CATSRDRGGEKLFF.